This TCR beta chain was documented in a study of cytomegalovirus exposure and HLA in healthy donors. Amplification used 60 Vbeta primers and 13 Jbeta primers. Measured with immunoSEQ multiplex PCR; TCRdb has only the in-frame clones, and not every one. The sample includes 250,000 to 300,000 clones, 80% to 90% of them seen just once. This clone showed up just a few times. The antigen is undetermined. Germline V lookup: CDR1 SGDLS, CDR2 YYNGEE. CDR3 length: 15 residues. V dropped 0 bases and J dropped 0 bases, with 6 bases sitting between them. Study results and limitations: In vitro assays verified that three CMV-associated chains recognized CMV antigens specifically. The listing of about 150 TCR beta chains classed them as cytomegalovirus-associated.

The source of this sequence is a woman aged 40 to 50 in good health and CMV-seropositive. Sequenced material: PBMCs. The chain joins TRBV9 to TRBJ2-2; no reliable D call. In nucleotides, the CDR3 is TGTGCCAGCAGCGTAGCATTTGCGAACACCGGGGAGCTGTTTTTT. Its protein product is CASSVAFANTGELFF.